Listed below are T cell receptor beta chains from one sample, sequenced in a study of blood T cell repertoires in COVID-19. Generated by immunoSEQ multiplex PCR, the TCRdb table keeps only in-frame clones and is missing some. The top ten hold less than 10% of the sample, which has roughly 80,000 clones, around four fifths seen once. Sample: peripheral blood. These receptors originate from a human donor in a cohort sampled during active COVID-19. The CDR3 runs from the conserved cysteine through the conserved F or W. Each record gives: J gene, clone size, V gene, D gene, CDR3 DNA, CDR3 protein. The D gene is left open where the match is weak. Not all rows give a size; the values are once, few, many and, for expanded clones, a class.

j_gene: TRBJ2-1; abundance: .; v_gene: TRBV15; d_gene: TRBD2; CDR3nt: TGTGCCACCAGCAGCGGCGTGACTAGCGGGGGCAAAAACAATGAGCAGTTCTTC; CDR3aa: CATSSGVTSGGKNNEQFF
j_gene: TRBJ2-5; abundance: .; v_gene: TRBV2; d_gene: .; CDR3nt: TGTGCCAGCAGTGAAGTAACGGCAGGGGAAGAGACCCAGTACTTC; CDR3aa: CASSEVTAGEETQYF
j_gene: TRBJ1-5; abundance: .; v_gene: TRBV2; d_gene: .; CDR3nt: TGTGCCAGCAGTGAACCAACAGATAGGCCCCAGCATTTT; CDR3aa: CASSEPTDRPQHF
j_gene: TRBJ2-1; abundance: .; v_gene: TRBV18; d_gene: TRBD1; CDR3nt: TGTGCCAGCTCGTCAGCAGGGACAGGGAGCTACAATGAGCAGTTCTTC; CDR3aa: CASSSAGTGSYNEQFF
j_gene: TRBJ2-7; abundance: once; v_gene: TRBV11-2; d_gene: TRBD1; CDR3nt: TGTGCCAGCAGCTTAGAGCACATACAGGGGGCCTACGAGCAGTACTTC; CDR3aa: CASSLEHIQGAYEQYF
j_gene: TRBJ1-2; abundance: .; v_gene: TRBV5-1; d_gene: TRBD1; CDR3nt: TGCGCCAGCAGTATCTCCGACAGGGGGGTCGGCGGCTACACCTTC; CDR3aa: CASSISDRGVGGYTF
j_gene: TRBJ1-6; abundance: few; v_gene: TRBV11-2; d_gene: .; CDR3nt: TGTGCCAGCAGCTCCTCGTATCCGGGACTCCAATACTCACCCCTCCACTTT; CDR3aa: CASSSSYPGLQYSPLHF
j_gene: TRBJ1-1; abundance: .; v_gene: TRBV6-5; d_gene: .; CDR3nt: TGTGCCAGCAGTTCCACATTCGTGGCCGACACTGAAGCTTTCTTT; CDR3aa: CASSSTFVADTEAFF
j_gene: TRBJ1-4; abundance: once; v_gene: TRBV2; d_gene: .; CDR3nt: TGTGCCAGCAGACCCCGGACAAGTGAAAAACTGTTTTTT; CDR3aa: CASRPRTSEKLFF
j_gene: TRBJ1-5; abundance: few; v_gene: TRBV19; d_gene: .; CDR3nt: TGTGCCAGTAGTATGATGGCGGTTAATCAGCCCCAGCATTTT; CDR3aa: CASSMMAVNQPQHF
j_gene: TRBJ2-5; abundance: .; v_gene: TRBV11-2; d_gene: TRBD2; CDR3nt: TGTGCCAGCAGCTTCCGACGGGGGGGCTTCGAGACCCAGTACTTC; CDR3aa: CASSFRRGGFETQYF
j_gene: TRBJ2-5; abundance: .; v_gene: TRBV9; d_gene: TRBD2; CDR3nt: TGTGCCAGCAGTCCTAGCGGGGGGACCTCAGAGACCCAGTACTTC; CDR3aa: CASSPSGGTSETQYF
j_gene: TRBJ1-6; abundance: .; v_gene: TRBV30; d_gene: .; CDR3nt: TGTGCCTGGAAGAGGGAATCCTATAATTCACCCCTCCACTTT; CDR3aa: CAWKRESYNSPLHF
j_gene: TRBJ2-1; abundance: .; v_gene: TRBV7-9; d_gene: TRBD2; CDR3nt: TGTGCCAGCAGCTTAGACCGAAGCGGGGGGGTGTACAATGAGCAGTTCTTC; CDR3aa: CASSLDRSGGVYNEQFF
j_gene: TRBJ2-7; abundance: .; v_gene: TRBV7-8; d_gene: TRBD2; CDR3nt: TGTGCCAGCAGCTTACTATCTAGCGGGCCGTACGAGCAGTACTTC; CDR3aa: CASSLLSSGPYEQYF
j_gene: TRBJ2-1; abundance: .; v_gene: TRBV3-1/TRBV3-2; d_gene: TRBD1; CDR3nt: TGTGCCAGCAGCCATGGTAACAGGGGCCTTAACAATGAGCAGTTCTTC; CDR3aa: CASSHGNRGLNNEQFF
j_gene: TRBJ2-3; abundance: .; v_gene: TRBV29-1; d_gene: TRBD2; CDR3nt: TGCAGCGTTGGGACTAGCGGGGGATACACAGATACGCAGTATTTT; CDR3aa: CSVGTSGGYTDTQYF
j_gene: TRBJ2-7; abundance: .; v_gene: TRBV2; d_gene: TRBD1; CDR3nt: TGTGCCAGCAGTCTCCAGGGGGCGTCGTACGAGCAGTACTTC; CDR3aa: CASSLQGASYEQYF
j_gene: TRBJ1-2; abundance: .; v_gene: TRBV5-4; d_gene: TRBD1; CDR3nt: TGTGCCAGCAGCTCACAGGGGGGCTATGGCTACACCTTC; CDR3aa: CASSSQGGYGYTF
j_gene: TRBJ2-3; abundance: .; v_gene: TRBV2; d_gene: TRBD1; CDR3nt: TGTGCCATCGCCGGGACAGGGGGCTTAACAGATACGCAGTATTTT; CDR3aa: CAIAGTGGLTDTQYF
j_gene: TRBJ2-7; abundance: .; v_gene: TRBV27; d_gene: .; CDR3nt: TGTGCCAGCAGAAACAGGGCCGCCTACGAGCAGTACTTC; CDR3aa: CASRNRAAYEQYF
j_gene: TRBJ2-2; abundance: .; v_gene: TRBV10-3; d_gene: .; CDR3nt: TGTGCCATCACCCCCTCACAGTATCCGGGGACCGGGGAGCTGTTTTTT; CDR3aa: CAITPSQYPGTGELFF
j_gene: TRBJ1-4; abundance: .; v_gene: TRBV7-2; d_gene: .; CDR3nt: TGTGCCAGCAGCTTAGCCCTGACTGGGGCACTGTTTTTT; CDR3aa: CASSLALTGALFF
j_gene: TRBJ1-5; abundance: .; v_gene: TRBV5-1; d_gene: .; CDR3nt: TGCGCCAGCAGCTCGGGAGGATATAGCAATCAGCCCCAGCATTTT; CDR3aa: CASSSGGYSNQPQHF
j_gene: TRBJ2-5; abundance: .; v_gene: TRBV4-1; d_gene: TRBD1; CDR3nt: TGCGCCAGCAGCCTGTCAGACAGGGCGTTCCAAGAGACCCAGTACTTC; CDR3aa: CASSLSDRAFQETQYF
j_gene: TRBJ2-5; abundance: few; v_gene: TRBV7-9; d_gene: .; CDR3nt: TGTGCCAGCAGACCACAGGGGAGGAAGACCCAGTACTTC; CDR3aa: CASRPQGRKTQYF
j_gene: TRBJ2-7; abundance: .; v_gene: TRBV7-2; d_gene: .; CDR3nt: TGTGCCAGCAGCCTACCTCAAGGGGCAGTCGCCTACGAGCAGTACTTC; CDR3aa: CASSLPQGAVAYEQYF
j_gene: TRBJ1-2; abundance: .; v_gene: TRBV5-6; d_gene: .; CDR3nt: TGTGCCAGCAGCTTGTTTGGTGGGCAGGCAAACTATGGCTACACCTTC; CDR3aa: CASSLFGGQANYGYTF
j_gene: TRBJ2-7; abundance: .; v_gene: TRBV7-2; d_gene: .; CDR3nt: TGTGCCAGCAGCTTATACCAGGACTCCTACGAGCAGTACTTC; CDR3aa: CASSLYQDSYEQYF
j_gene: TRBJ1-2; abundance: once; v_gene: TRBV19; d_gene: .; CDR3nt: TGTGCCAGTAAGCGGGGGGCCGGAGGCTACACCTTC; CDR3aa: CASKRGAGGYTF
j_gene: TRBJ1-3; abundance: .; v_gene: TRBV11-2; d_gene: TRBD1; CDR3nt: TGTGCCAGCAGCTTCGATCGGACAGGGGTCAACACCATATATTTT; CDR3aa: CASSFDRTGVNTIYF
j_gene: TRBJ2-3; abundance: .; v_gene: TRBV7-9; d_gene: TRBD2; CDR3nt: TGTGCCAGCAGCTTAGCTAGCGGGGGGACCACGGATACGCAGTATTTT; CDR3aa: CASSLASGGTTDTQYF
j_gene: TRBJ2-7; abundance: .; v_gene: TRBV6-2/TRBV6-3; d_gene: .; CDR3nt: TGTGCCAGCAGTTACAGCCTAGCCCAGTCCTACGAGCAGTACTTC; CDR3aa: CASSYSLAQSYEQYF
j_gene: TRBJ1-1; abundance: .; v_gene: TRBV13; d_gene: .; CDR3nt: TGTGCCAGCAGCTTAGGACAGACGAACACTGAAGCTTTCTTT; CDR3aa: CASSLGQTNTEAFF
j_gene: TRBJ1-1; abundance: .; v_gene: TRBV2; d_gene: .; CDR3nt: TGTGCCAGCAGAGCCCCAATCGATGAAGCTTTCTTT; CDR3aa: CASRAPIDEAFF
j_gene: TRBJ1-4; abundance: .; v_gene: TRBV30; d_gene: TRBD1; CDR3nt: TGTGCCTGGAGTACCGCCGGGACAGGGATACGGGAAAAACTGTTTTTT; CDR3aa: CAWSTAGTGIREKLFF
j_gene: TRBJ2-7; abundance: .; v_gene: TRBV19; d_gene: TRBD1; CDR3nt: TGTGCCAGTAGTTGGGCCCCCGGGACAGGGGCTATCGAGCAGTACTTC; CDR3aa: CASSWAPGTGAIEQYF
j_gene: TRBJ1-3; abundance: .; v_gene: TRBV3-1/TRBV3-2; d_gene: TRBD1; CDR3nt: TGTGCCAGCAGTCGGGACAGGCTCTCTGGAAACACCATATATTTT; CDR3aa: CASSRDRLSGNTIYF
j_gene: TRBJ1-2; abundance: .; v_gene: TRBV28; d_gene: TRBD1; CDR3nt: TGTGCCAGCAGTTCGGGACAGCTCTATGGCTACACCTTC; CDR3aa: CASSSGQLYGYTF
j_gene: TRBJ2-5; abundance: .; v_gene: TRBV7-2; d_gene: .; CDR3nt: TGTGCCAGCAGCCCTGGGAGGGAGACCCAGTACTTC; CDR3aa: CASSPGRETQYF
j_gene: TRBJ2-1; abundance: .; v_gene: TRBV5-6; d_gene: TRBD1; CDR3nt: TGTGCCAGCAGCCAGGACAGGCTTGATGAGCAGTTCTTC; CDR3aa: CASSQDRLDEQFF
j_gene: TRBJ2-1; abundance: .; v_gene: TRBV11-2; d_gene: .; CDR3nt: TGTGCCAGCAGCTTAGATTTATCCAGGGCGGTGGATGAGCAGTTCTTC; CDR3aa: CASSLDLSRAVDEQFF
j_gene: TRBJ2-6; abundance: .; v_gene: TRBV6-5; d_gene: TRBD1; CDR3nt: TGTGCCAAACGGGGACAGGGGTCCGGGGCCAACGTCCTGACTTTC; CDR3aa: CAKRGQGSGANVLTF
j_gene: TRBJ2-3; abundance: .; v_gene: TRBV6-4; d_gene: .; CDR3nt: TGTGCCAGCACCCCGGTCCCCCGCACGCAGTATTTT; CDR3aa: CASTPVPRTQYF
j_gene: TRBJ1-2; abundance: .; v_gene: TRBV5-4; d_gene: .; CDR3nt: TGTGCCAGCAGCGACTCGGGACACATCTATGGCTACACCTTC; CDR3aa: CASSDSGHIYGYTF
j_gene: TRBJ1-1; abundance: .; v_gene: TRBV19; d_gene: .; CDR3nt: TGTGCCAGTCAAATTCGGACTGAAGCTTTCTTT; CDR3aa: CASQIRTEAFF
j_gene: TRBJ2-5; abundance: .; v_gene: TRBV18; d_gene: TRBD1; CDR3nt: TGTGCCAGCTCACCAGTGCCGGACAGGGGGCGAGAGACCCAGTACTTC; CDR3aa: CASSPVPDRGRETQYF
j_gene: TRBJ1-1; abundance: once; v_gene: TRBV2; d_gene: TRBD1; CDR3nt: TGTGCCAGCAGTGAAAGGGACAGGCGCCTTGAAGCTTTCTTT; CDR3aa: CASSERDRRLEAFF
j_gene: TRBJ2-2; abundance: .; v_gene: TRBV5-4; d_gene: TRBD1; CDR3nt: TGTGCCAGCAGCGGCCGGGACAGGGTCACCACCGGGGAGCTGTTTTTT; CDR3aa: CASSGRDRVTTGELFF
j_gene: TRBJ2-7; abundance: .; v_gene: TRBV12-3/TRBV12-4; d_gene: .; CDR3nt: TGTGCCAGCAGTTTGGGGCCTACGAATCAGTACTTC; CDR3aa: CASSLGPTNQYF
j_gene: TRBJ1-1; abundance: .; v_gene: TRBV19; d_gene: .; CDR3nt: TGTGCCGGATGTTCCCTAGGGGACACTGAAGCTTTCTTT; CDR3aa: CAGCSLGDTEAFF